Listed below are T cell receptor beta chains from one sample, sequenced in a study of T-cell reconstitution after alpha-beta-depleted transplantation in children. TCRdb passed the PCR reads through MiXCR, listing each CDR3 protein once. The sample consists of fewer than 700,000 distinct CDR3 sequences, approximately 12% of them appearing once. The input for sequencing was PBMCs, mostly from graft donor cells, taken 360 days after TCRalphabeta/CD19-depleted stem cell transplant. These receptors were collected from a male patient younger than 18 who had a stem cell transplant for acute myeloid leukemia, so the T cells may come from the graft donor. Both conserved end residues are part of each CDR3.

TRBV27,CASSRTGNYNEQFF
TRBV29-1,CSAPAGTATLNTGELFF
TRBV20-1,CSARNPVWYGYTF
TRBV20-1,CSGVVSYEQYF
TRBV20-1,CSARISLEFSYNEQFF
TRBV28,CASSLLQGNAEAFF
TRBV13,CASSLPLKSYEQYF
TRBV20-1,CSASSSFPSTDTQYF
TRBV7-2,CASSLGAITDTQYF
TRBV18,CASSPREAGLNEQFF
TRBV20-1,CSAPYFSGTSEFF
TRBV18,CASSPEQDANGEQFF
TRBV6-1,CASSVGLPAHF
TRBV7-8,CASSADRRSWAEAFF
TRBV20-1,CSAGGTSGSYEQYF
TRBV20-1,CSAITSGTPYEQYF
TRBV6-1,CASNKGSRGDQYF
TRBV29-1,CSVEVGRAVRYEQFF
TRBV6-2/TRBV6-3,CASSPLFLKGLATYNEQFF
TRBV20-1,CSAIFNRGRIDQPQHF
TRBV27,CASSQGLAGGLGYNEQFF
TRBV28,CASSLTLAVYTDTQYF
TRBV29-1,CSVERGRPNTEAFF
TRBV6-1,CASKLMEGGKLFF
TRBV11-2,CASSLARGKTRELFF
TRBV20-1,CSASKQGTGEAFF
TRBV12-5,CASGPGLADTEQFF
TRBV29-1,CSVPTSGSSYNEQFF
TRBV7-2,CASSLAPAVRELFF
TRBV12-3/TRBV12-4,CASSFKQETQYF
TRBV9,CASSVDGGSFYEQYF
TRBV20-1,CSARDLGGPFSEQFF
TRBV6-1,CASINGRTMNTEAFF
TRBV7-3,CASSPGRASNEQFF
TRBV24-1,CATSLPGVVAGELFF